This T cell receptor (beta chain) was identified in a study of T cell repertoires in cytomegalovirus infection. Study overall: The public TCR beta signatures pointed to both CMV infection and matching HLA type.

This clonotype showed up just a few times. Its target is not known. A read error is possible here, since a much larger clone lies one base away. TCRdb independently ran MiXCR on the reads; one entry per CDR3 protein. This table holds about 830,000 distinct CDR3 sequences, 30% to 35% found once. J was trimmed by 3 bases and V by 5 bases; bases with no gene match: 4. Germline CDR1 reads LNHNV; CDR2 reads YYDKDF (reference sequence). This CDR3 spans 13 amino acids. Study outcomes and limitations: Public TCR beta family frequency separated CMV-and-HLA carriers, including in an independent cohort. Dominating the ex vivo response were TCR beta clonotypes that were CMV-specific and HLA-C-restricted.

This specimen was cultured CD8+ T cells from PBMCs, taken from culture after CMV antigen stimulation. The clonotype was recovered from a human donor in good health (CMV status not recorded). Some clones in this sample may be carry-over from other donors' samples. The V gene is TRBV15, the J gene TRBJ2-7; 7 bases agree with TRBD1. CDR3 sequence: CATSLGTDYEQYF. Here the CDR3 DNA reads TGTGCCACCAGCTTAGGGACAGACTACGAGCAGTACTTC.